This T cell receptor beta chain was recovered during a study of OX40 agonist ivuxolimab in advanced cancers. Study background: Patients' therapy was ivuxolimab, an antibody that acts as an agonist of OX40 (CD134).

V lost 0 bases, J lost 5 bases, and 11 bases lay in between. Germline CDR1 and CDR2: KGHSH and LQKENI. The CDR3 is 14 residues long. Sequenced by immunoSEQ multiplex PCR; TCRdb stores in-frame clones only, minus some. The sample contains 70,000 to 95,000 clones, around 88% of which appear only once. Sample: CD4+ or CD8+ T cells sorted from blood, taken in a trial of the OX40 agonist ivuxolimab. This clonotype originated in an adult with an advanced solid tumor such as melanoma, head and neck, liver or kidney cancer. The J gene is TRBJ2-7, the V gene TRBV18, with no clear D. The CDR3 reads CASSPPGRADEQYF. The CDR3, as DNA: TGTGCCAGCTCACCACCAGGTCGAGCAGACGAGCAGTACTTC.